This TCR beta chain was observed in a study of T cell changes during pregnancy in multiple sclerosis. The assay was immunoSEQ multiplex PCR, and TCRdb's table has in-frame clones only and misses some. The table lists nearly 110,000 clones, 75% to 95% of them singletons. This receptor was taken from a female donor with multiple sclerosis, enrolled in a pregnancy study. The specimen comprised peripheral blood, sampled before pregnancy.

The CDR3, as DNA: TGTGCCAGTAGTAAGGCGACGGGGAACTATGGCTACACCTTC. This translates into CASSKATGNYGYTF. The chain is built from TRBV19 and TRBJ1-2, with D uncertain. V was clipped by 4 bases and J by 2 bases, with 11 bases between them. This CDR3 spans 14 amino acids. Per the germline V gene, CDR1 is LNHDA and CDR2 is SQIVND (reference sequence).